The clone carrying this T cell receptor (beta chain) was found a few times. Profiling relied on immunoSEQ multiplex PCR, and the TCRdb table lists in-frame clones only, not all of them. The sample has about 140,000 clones, around 88% seen once. This CDR3 is built from 15 residues. Trimming removed 5 bases from V and 9 bases from J, with 17 bases in between. Germline V gene lookup returns CDR1 LNHNV and CDR2 YYDKDF (reference sequence). The source of the sample is a study of blood T cell repertoires in COVID-19. This receptor was taken from a woman aged 60-75 years with acute or convalescent COVID-19. The rearrangement links TRBV15 to TRBJ1-6, with TRBD1 as a possible D gene (6 bases). The sequenced sample consisted of peripheral blood. CDR3 sequence (DNA): TGTGCCACCAGCGCCCCGGGGGGGGGCGGTTCACCCCTCCACTTT. This sequence encodes CATSAPGGGGSPLHF.